These T cell receptor beta chains were read from a single sample in a study of blood T cell repertoires in COVID-19. Produced via immunoSEQ multiplex PCR; TCRdb's table is partial and in-frame only. The sample records 250,000 to 350,000 clones, around 90% being singletons. Source material: peripheral blood. Receptor source: a young man with active or convalescent COVID-19. Both conserved end residues are part of each CDR3. Each record gives: V gene, J gene, D gene, clone size, CDR3 protein, CDR3 DNA. The D gene is left open where the match is weak. The listing skips clone size in some rows; elsewhere it reads once, few, many or a size class.

>TRBV5-8|TRBJ2-5|.|.
CASSFGEYQETQYF
TGTGCCAGCAGCTTCGGAGAATACCAAGAGACCCAGTACTTC
>TRBV20-1|TRBJ2-3|.|.
CSASDHTDTQYF
TGCAGTGCTAGTGACCACACAGATACGCAGTATTTT
>TRBV2|TRBJ2-1|TRBD1|.
CASSGTGGRNEQFF
TGTGCCAGCAGCGGGACAGGGGGGAGGAATGAGCAGTTCTTC
>TRBV4-2|TRBJ2-3|.|.
CASSQDRLASSTDTQYF
TGTGCCAGCAGCCAAGATCGGCTAGCGAGTAGCACAGATACGCAGTATTTT
>TRBV3-1/TRBV3-2|TRBJ2-5|.|.
CASSQEGASTGSETQYF
TGTGCCAGCAGCCAGGAAGGGGCGAGTACAGGGTCAGAGACCCAGTACTTC
>TRBV7-8|TRBJ2-1|.|.
CASSPTGDYNEQFF
TGTGCCAGCAGCCCAACGGGGGACTACAATGAGCAGTTCTTC
>TRBV11-2|TRBJ1-1|.|.
CASSFSTEAFF
TGTGCCAGCAGCTTCAGCACTGAAGCTTTCTTT
>TRBV7-9|TRBJ1-1|.|few
CASSLLAEAFF
TGTGCCAGCAGCTTATTAGCTGAAGCTTTCTTT
>TRBV11-2|TRBJ1-2|.|.
CASSLGGRDSYTF
TGTGCCAGCAGCTTAGGGGGTCGGGATAGCTACACCTTC
>TRBV3-1/TRBV3-2|TRBJ1-1|.|.
CASSQENGLNTEAFF
TGTGCCAGCAGCCAAGAAAACGGACTAAACACTGAAGCTTTCTTT
>TRBV19|TRBJ1-4|TRBD1|.
CASSGTGKEKLFF
TGTGCCAGTAGTGGGACAGGAAAAGAAAAACTGTTTTTT
>TRBV27|TRBJ2-1|.|once
CASSFSRGANEQFF
TGTGCCAGCAGTTTTTCCAGGGGAGCGAATGAGCAGTTCTTC
>TRBV4-1|TRBJ2-1|.|.
CASSQDQLALWNEQFF
TGCGCCAGCAGCCAAGATCAACTAGCACTGTGGAATGAGCAGTTCTTC
>TRBV19|TRBJ1-1|.|once
CASSIDRGNTEAFF
TGTGCCAGTAGTATCGATCGAGGGAACACTGAAGCTTTCTTT
>TRBV18|TRBJ2-5|.|.
CASSQLDNSETQYF
TGTGCCAGCTCACAACTAGATAACTCCGAGACCCAGTACTTC
>TRBV7-6|TRBJ2-1|TRBD2|.
CASSLVMAGGYNEQFF
TGTGCCAGCAGCTTAGTTATGGCGGGAGGTTACAATGAGCAGTTCTTC
>TRBV6-5|TRBJ2-3|TRBD2|.
CASSSPGLGTDTQYF
TGTGCCAGCAGTAGTCCGGGACTAGGCACAGATACGCAGTATTTT
>TRBV9|TRBJ1-3|.|.
CASSGRGRSGNTIYF
TGTGCCAGCAGCGGTCGAGGGAGATCTGGAAACACCATATATTTT
>TRBV14|TRBJ1-2|.|.
CASSPQGYGYTF
TGTGCCAGCAGCCCACAGGGTTATGGCTACACCTTC
>TRBV5-6|TRBJ1-2|TRBD1|.
CASSEGQNNYGYTF
TGTGCCAGCAGCGAGGGACAGAACAACTATGGCTACACCTTC
>TRBV11-2|TRBJ1-5|.|.
CASSLDYRASRQPQHF
TGTGCCAGCAGCTTAGATTACAGGGCGTCCAGGCAGCCCCAGCATTTT
>TRBV5-4|TRBJ2-3|.|few
CASSSNPSTAEHTQYF
TGTGCCAGCAGCTCGAACCCTTCCACGGCGGAGCATACGCAGTATTTT
>TRBV18|TRBJ2-6|TRBD1|.
CASSTIPRGQGRSGANVLTF
TGTGCCAGCTCAACCATCCCCCGTGGACAGGGGCGGTCTGGGGCCAACGTCCTGACTTTC
>TRBV4-2|TRBJ2-3|.|.
CASSQVSMGHNTDTQYF
TGTGCCAGCAGCCAAGTATCGATGGGACATAACACAGATACGCAGTATTTT
>TRBV7-2|TRBJ2-2|TRBD1|once
CASSSGTGNTGELFF
TGTGCCAGCAGCTCAGGGACAGGGAACACCGGGGAGCTGTTTTTT
>TRBV5-4|TRBJ2-5|TRBD2|few
CASSSSRGGPVVTQYF
TGTGCCAGCTCCTCCTCCCGGGGGGGGCCAGTCGTGACCCAGTACTTC
>TRBV28|TRBJ1-2|TRBD1|.
CASSPRVGTGVYLGGYTF
TGTGCCAGCAGCCCACGAGTCGGGACAGGGGTTTATTTGGGTGGCTACACCTTC
>TRBV5-6|TRBJ2-7|TRBD2|.
CASKRAGRVVWGRVNEQYF
TGTGCCAGCAAGCGCGCGGGCAGGGTGGTATGGGGGAGGGTAAACGAGCAGTACTTC
>TRBV7-9|TRBJ1-5|.|.
CASSLAGGVQPQHF
TGTGCCAGCAGCTTAGCTGGAGGTGTTCAGCCCCAGCATTTT
>TRBV6-5|TRBJ1-2|.|.
CASSYTVLSHYGYTF
TGTGCCAGCAGTTACACAGTGCTATCCCACTATGGCTACACCTTC
>TRBV4-2|TRBJ2-3|TRBD2|.
CASSQDETSGSGTDTQYF
TGTGCCAGCAGCCAAGACGAGACTAGCGGGAGTGGCACAGATACGCAGTATTTT
>TRBV6-1|TRBJ1-5|.|.
CASSDTSSNQPQHF
TGTGCCAGCAGTGATACTAGTAGCAATCAGCCCCAGCATTTT
>TRBV4-3|TRBJ2-5|TRBD1|.
CASSPWTGGGETQYF
TGCGCCAGCAGCCCCTGGACAGGGGGGGGAGAGACCCAGTACTTC
>TRBV21-1|TRBJ2-7|.|.
CASSKALQGFYEQYF
TGTGCCAGCAGCAAAGCGCTACAGGGTTTTTACGAGCAGTACTTC